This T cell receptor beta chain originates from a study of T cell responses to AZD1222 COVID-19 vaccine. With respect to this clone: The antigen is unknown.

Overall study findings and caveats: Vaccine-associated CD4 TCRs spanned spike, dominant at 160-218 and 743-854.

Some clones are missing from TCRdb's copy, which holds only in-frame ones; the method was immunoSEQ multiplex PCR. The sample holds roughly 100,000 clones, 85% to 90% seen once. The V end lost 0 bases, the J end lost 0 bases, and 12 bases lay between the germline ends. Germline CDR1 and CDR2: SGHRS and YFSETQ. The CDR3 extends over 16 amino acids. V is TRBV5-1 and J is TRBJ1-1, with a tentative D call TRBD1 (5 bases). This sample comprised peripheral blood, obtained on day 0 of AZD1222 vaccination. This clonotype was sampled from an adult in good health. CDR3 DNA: TGCGCCAGCAGCTTGGGGGGGACGGCAGTGAACACTGAAGCTTTCTTT. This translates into CASSLGGTAVNTEAFF.